Given below is one T cell receptor (beta chain) in context. Its specificity is unknown. This entry belongs to a study of cytomegalovirus exposure and HLA in healthy donors. Primers for the PCR totalled 60 Vbeta and 13 Jbeta. The table came from immunoSEQ multiplex PCR; TCRdb's copy has only in-frame clones and leaves some out. The table lists over 150,000 clones, around three quarters of them singletons. Germline V gene data show CDR1 as SNHLY and CDR2 as FYNNEI. The CDR3 is made up of 15 amino acids. V lost 6 bases to trimming and J lost 0 bases; unmatched junction nucleotides: 7. The study, taken as a whole, reports: A missense variant in DCLRE1C was later tied to TCR beta V- and J-gene trimming.

Source material: PBMCs. The chain combines TRBV2 with TRBJ1-2; the match to TRBD1 covers 7 bases. The source of this sequence is a man between 35 and 55 years old in good health and CMV-seronegative. In nucleotides, the CDR3 is TGTGCCAGCAGACCCGACAGGGCTTCTAACTATGGCTACACCTTC. Protein: CASRPDRASNYGYTF. The whole variable domain, remainder taken from reference TRBV2 and TRBJ1-2, is EPEVTQTPSHQVTQMGQEVILRCVPISNHLYFYWYRQILGQKVEFLVSFYNNEISEKSEIFDDQFSVERPDGSNFTLKIRSTKLEDSAMYFCASRPDRASNYGYTFGSGTRLTVV.